A selection of T cell receptor beta chains follows, all from one sample in a study of TIL therapy for anti-PD-1-resistant metastatic lung cancer. Profiling relied on immunoSEQ multiplex PCR, and the TCRdb table lists in-frame clones only, not all of them. This sample has tens of thousands of clones, with 70% to 90% found just once. The specimen was blood, collected at baseline. These TCRs come from a person aged 25 to 79 with non-small cell lung cancer. Both conserved end residues are part of each CDR3. The D gene is left open where the match is weak. Size tells how often a clone was seen (once, few, many) or the class of an expanded clone, and some rows leave it out.

j_gene: TRBJ2-1; abundance: -; v_gene: TRBV10-3; d_gene: TRBD1; CDR3nt: TGTGCCATCAGGGCAGGGACAGGGGCCTGGGGTGAGCAGTTCTTC; CDR3aa: CAIRAGTGAWGEQFF
j_gene: TRBJ2-5; abundance: -; v_gene: TRBV18; d_gene: -; CDR3nt: TGTGCCAGCTCACTGACTAGAGGGGAGACCCAGTACTTC; CDR3aa: CASSLTRGETQYF
j_gene: TRBJ1-2; abundance: -; v_gene: TRBV7-9; d_gene: TRBD1; CDR3nt: TGTGCCCCCGGGGAAACAACAGGGGGGGATGGCTACACCTTC; CDR3aa: CAPGETTGGDGYTF
j_gene: TRBJ1-1; abundance: -; v_gene: TRBV25-1; d_gene: -; CDR3nt: TGTGCCAGCAGTGAATGGGGACAGAACACTGAAGCTTTCTTT; CDR3aa: CASSEWGQNTEAFF
j_gene: TRBJ2-4; abundance: once; v_gene: TRBV7-2; d_gene: TRBD2; CDR3nt: TGTGCCAGCAGCTTAAAGTCTAGCGGAAAAAACATTCAGTACTTC; CDR3aa: CASSLKSSGKNIQYF
j_gene: TRBJ2-2; abundance: few; v_gene: TRBV10-3; d_gene: TRBD1; CDR3nt: TGTGCCATCGGGACAGGGCAAACCGGGGAGCTGTTTTTT; CDR3aa: CAIGTGQTGELFF
j_gene: TRBJ2-1; abundance: -; v_gene: TRBV27; d_gene: TRBD1; CDR3nt: TGTGCCAGCAGTTTCTACGGACAGGGACGGGTCGATGAGCAGTTCTTC; CDR3aa: CASSFYGQGRVDEQFF
j_gene: TRBJ1-1; abundance: -; v_gene: TRBV2; d_gene: -; CDR3nt: TGTGCCAGCAGGGCAGCCTTCGCGGGGGCTCACACTGAAGCTTTCTTT; CDR3aa: CASRAAFAGAHTEAFF
j_gene: TRBJ2-5; abundance: -; v_gene: TRBV5-4; d_gene: TRBD1; CDR3nt: TGTGCCAGCAGCTGGACAGGGGAAGAGACCCAGTACTTC; CDR3aa: CASSWTGEETQYF
j_gene: TRBJ1-2; abundance: -; v_gene: TRBV18; d_gene: -; CDR3nt: TGTGCCAGCTCACCACGTGGTCAGACTTTAGGGTATGGCTACACCTTC; CDR3aa: CASSPRGQTLGYGYTF
j_gene: TRBJ1-1; abundance: -; v_gene: TRBV5-6; d_gene: -; CDR3nt: TGTGCCAGCAGCTTTTTTAAGGGTATAACTTTCTTT; CDR3aa: CASSFFKGITFF
j_gene: TRBJ2-1; abundance: -; v_gene: TRBV7-2; d_gene: -; CDR3nt: TGTGCCAGCAGCTTAGCGCCGGGGGTCTCCTACAATGAGCAGTTCTTC; CDR3aa: CASSLAPGVSYNEQFF
j_gene: TRBJ2-3; abundance: -; v_gene: TRBV19; d_gene: -; CDR3nt: TGTGCCAGTAAGGGCCCTAGCGTCACAGATACGCAGTATTTT; CDR3aa: CASKGPSVTDTQYF
j_gene: TRBJ1-5; abundance: -; v_gene: TRBV10-2; d_gene: -; CDR3nt: TGCGCCAGCAGTGGGTCAGGTTATAATCAGCCCCAGCATTTT; CDR3aa: CASSGSGYNQPQHF
j_gene: TRBJ2-7; abundance: -; v_gene: TRBV28; d_gene: -; CDR3nt: TGTGCCAGCAGACGGACTGCAACCTACGAGCAGTACTTC; CDR3aa: CASRRTATYEQYF
j_gene: TRBJ2-1; abundance: -; v_gene: TRBV20-1; d_gene: -; CDR3nt: TGCAGTGCTAGCGGGGGCGCCGAGCAGTTCTTC; CDR3aa: CSASGGAEQFF
j_gene: TRBJ2-7; abundance: -; v_gene: TRBV19; d_gene: TRBD2; CDR3nt: TGTGCCAGTAGTATCGGCGGGGGGGACTCCTACGAGCAGTACTTC; CDR3aa: CASSIGGGDSYEQYF
j_gene: TRBJ1-1; abundance: -; v_gene: TRBV11-2; d_gene: -; CDR3nt: TGTGCCAGCAGCCTATGGCGGACGGAAGAAGCTTTCTTT; CDR3aa: CASSLWRTEEAFF
j_gene: TRBJ1-2; abundance: -; v_gene: TRBV7-2; d_gene: -; CDR3nt: TGTGCCAGCAGCTTAATGGGTGGCTACACCTTC; CDR3aa: CASSLMGGYTF
j_gene: TRBJ2-3; abundance: -; v_gene: TRBV19; d_gene: TRBD2; CDR3nt: TGTGCCAGTAGTATCGGCGGGCGGGAGGGCGATACGCAGTATTTT; CDR3aa: CASSIGGREGDTQYF
j_gene: TRBJ1-5; abundance: -; v_gene: TRBV19; d_gene: TRBD1; CDR3nt: TGTGCCAGTATAATGTCGGGACAGGGGGGTTATCAGCCCCAGCATTTT; CDR3aa: CASIMSGQGGYQPQHF
j_gene: TRBJ1-6; abundance: -; v_gene: TRBV11-2; d_gene: -; CDR3nt: TGTGCCAGCAGCTTAGACAGGGTTTTAAATTCACCCCTCCACTTT; CDR3aa: CASSLDRVLNSPLHF
j_gene: TRBJ2-3; abundance: -; v_gene: TRBV7-8; d_gene: TRBD2; CDR3nt: TGTGCCAGCAGCTTAACAGCGGGGACAGATACGCAGTATTTT; CDR3aa: CASSLTAGTDTQYF
j_gene: TRBJ2-1; abundance: -; v_gene: TRBV5-1; d_gene: TRBD2; CDR3nt: TGCGCCAGCAGTGTTCTGACTAGCGGGTCAAACTCCTACAATGAGCAGTTCTTC; CDR3aa: CASSVLTSGSNSYNEQFF
j_gene: TRBJ2-1; abundance: -; v_gene: TRBV9; d_gene: -; CDR3nt: TGTGCCAGCAGCGCCCTGACAGCTCACGGAGTCTACAATGAGCAGTTCTTC; CDR3aa: CASSALTAHGVYNEQFF
j_gene: TRBJ1-5; abundance: -; v_gene: TRBV5-6; d_gene: -; CDR3nt: TGTGCCAGCAGCTTGTATACAGTCGGCAATCAGCCCCAGCATTTT; CDR3aa: CASSLYTVGNQPQHF
j_gene: TRBJ2-7; abundance: -; v_gene: TRBV14; d_gene: TRBD2; CDR3nt: TGTGCCAGCAGCCGAAGCGGGGCGGGAGACCCCTACGAGCAGTACTTC; CDR3aa: CASSRSGAGDPYEQYF
j_gene: TRBJ1-4; abundance: -; v_gene: TRBV11-2; d_gene: TRBD1; CDR3nt: TGTGCCAGCAGCCCCCGGACAGGGAGGGATGAAAAACTGTTTTTT; CDR3aa: CASSPRTGRDEKLFF
j_gene: TRBJ2-3; abundance: once; v_gene: TRBV9; d_gene: TRBD2; CDR3nt: TGTGCCAGCAGCCCCTTCGGCGGGGGGATAGATACGCAGTATTTT; CDR3aa: CASSPFGGGIDTQYF
j_gene: TRBJ2-1; abundance: -; v_gene: TRBV24-1; d_gene: TRBD1; CDR3nt: TGTGCCACCAGTGCTGGACCGGGACAGGGTAACAATGAGCAGTTCTTC; CDR3aa: CATSAGPGQGNNEQFF
j_gene: TRBJ2-5; abundance: -; v_gene: TRBV9; d_gene: -; CDR3nt: TGTGCCAGCAGCTCATGGGGGGAAGAGACCCAGTACTTC; CDR3aa: CASSSWGEETQYF
j_gene: TRBJ1-2; abundance: -; v_gene: TRBV11-2; d_gene: -; CDR3nt: TGTGCCAGCAGCTTACACTTGGGCTATGGCTACACCTTC; CDR3aa: CASSLHLGYGYTF
j_gene: TRBJ1-2; abundance: medium-sized; v_gene: TRBV27; d_gene: -; CDR3nt: TGTGCCAGCAGCCTTGGGGGGAATGGCTACACCTTC; CDR3aa: CASSLGGNGYTF
j_gene: TRBJ2-5; abundance: -; v_gene: TRBV24-1; d_gene: -; CDR3nt: TGTGCCACCAGTGATTGGCTAGACGGGCAAGAGACCCAGTACTTC; CDR3aa: CATSDWLDGQETQYF
j_gene: TRBJ2-7; abundance: -; v_gene: TRBV27; d_gene: -; CDR3nt: TGTGCCAGCAGCCCGTTGGGTAGTTACGAGCAGTACTTC; CDR3aa: CASSPLGSYEQYF
j_gene: TRBJ1-2; abundance: -; v_gene: TRBV6-6; d_gene: -; CDR3nt: TGTGCCAGCAGACTACAGGAGAATGACGGCTACACCTTC; CDR3aa: CASRLQENDGYTF
j_gene: TRBJ1-5; abundance: -; v_gene: TRBV7-2; d_gene: -; CDR3nt: TGTGCCAGCAGCCGTGACAGCAATCAGCCCCAGCATTTT; CDR3aa: CASSRDSNQPQHF
j_gene: TRBJ2-1; abundance: -; v_gene: TRBV5-1; d_gene: -; CDR3nt: TGCGCCAGCAGCCAGGACATCCCCTCCTACAATGAGCAGTTCTTC; CDR3aa: CASSQDIPSYNEQFF
j_gene: TRBJ2-4; abundance: -; v_gene: TRBV3-1/TRBV3-2; d_gene: TRBD2; CDR3nt: TGTGCCAGCAGCCAAGCCACTAGCGGGAGTTACATTCAGTACTTC; CDR3aa: CASSQATSGSYIQYF
j_gene: TRBJ1-5; abundance: -; v_gene: TRBV29-1; d_gene: -; CDR3nt: TGCAGCGTAGCGGACGCTTATAGCAATCAGCCCCAGCATTTT; CDR3aa: CSVADAYSNQPQHF
j_gene: TRBJ2-5; abundance: -; v_gene: TRBV7-2; d_gene: -; CDR3nt: TGTGCCACTACAGCCACAGGGACTCAAGAGACCCAGTACTTC; CDR3aa: CATTATGTQETQYF
j_gene: TRBJ1-5; abundance: -; v_gene: TRBV20-1; d_gene: -; CDR3nt: TGCAGTGCTAGTGGGGGAGTGTTTAATCAGCCCCAGCATTTT; CDR3aa: CSASGGVFNQPQHF
j_gene: TRBJ2-1; abundance: once; v_gene: TRBV7-2; d_gene: TRBD1; CDR3nt: TGTGCCAGCAGCTTAGAAGGGGGCAGGCAGTTCTTC; CDR3aa: CASSLEGGRQFF
j_gene: TRBJ2-3; abundance: -; v_gene: TRBV19; d_gene: TRBD2; CDR3nt: TGTGCCAGTAGTATAGCGGGGGGAAGCACAGATACGCAGTATTTT; CDR3aa: CASSIAGGSTDTQYF
j_gene: TRBJ2-7; abundance: once; v_gene: TRBV28; d_gene: -; CDR3nt: TGTGCCAGCAGCCAGCCGGGACGAGGGTACGAGCAGTACTTC; CDR3aa: CASSQPGRGYEQYF
j_gene: TRBJ2-2; abundance: -; v_gene: TRBV6-5; d_gene: -; CDR3nt: TGTGCCACAGCGTCGGTGGTCGGGGAGCTGTTTTTT; CDR3aa: CATASVVGELFF
j_gene: TRBJ2-2; abundance: -; v_gene: TRBV3-1/TRBV3-2; d_gene: -; CDR3nt: TGTGCCAGCAGCCAGGCTGGATTGAACACCGGGGAGCTGTTTTTT; CDR3aa: CASSQAGLNTGELFF
j_gene: TRBJ2-1; abundance: -; v_gene: TRBV20-1; d_gene: -; CDR3nt: TGCAGTGCTAGTCGTAGCCGATTATCCTACAATGAGCAGTTCTTC; CDR3aa: CSASRSRLSYNEQFF
j_gene: TRBJ1-1; abundance: -; v_gene: TRBV29-1; d_gene: TRBD1; CDR3nt: TGCAGCGTTGAGGTTTTGGGACAGATGAACACTGAAGCTTTCTTT; CDR3aa: CSVEVLGQMNTEAFF
j_gene: TRBJ1-4; abundance: -; v_gene: TRBV6-6; d_gene: -; CDR3nt: TGTGCCAGCGGGGGAGATGGAGGGGTTGAAAAACTGTTTTTT; CDR3aa: CASGGDGGVEKLFF
j_gene: TRBJ2-1; abundance: once; v_gene: TRBV11-2; d_gene: TRBD2; CDR3nt: TGTGCCAGCAAACTGGGACTAGCGGACTACAATGAGCAGTTCTTC; CDR3aa: CASKLGLADYNEQFF
j_gene: TRBJ2-7; abundance: -; v_gene: TRBV10-1; d_gene: -; CDR3nt: TGCGCCAGCAGTGAGTCAAGTCGTAGCTCCTACGAGCAGTACTTC; CDR3aa: CASSESSRSSYEQYF
j_gene: TRBJ2-7; abundance: -; v_gene: TRBV6-2/TRBV6-3; d_gene: -; CDR3nt: TGTGCCAGCAGTCTACGTGGCAGCTACGAGCAGTACTTC; CDR3aa: CASSLRGSYEQYF
j_gene: TRBJ2-2; abundance: -; v_gene: TRBV14; d_gene: -; CDR3nt: TGTGCCAGCAGCTACCGGAGCACCGGGGAGCTGTTTTTT; CDR3aa: CASSYRSTGELFF
j_gene: TRBJ2-3; abundance: -; v_gene: TRBV7-2; d_gene: TRBD2; CDR3nt: TGTGCCAGCAGCTTAGCTAGCGGGAGGTTGGATACGCAGTATTTT; CDR3aa: CASSLASGRLDTQYF
j_gene: TRBJ2-2; abundance: -; v_gene: TRBV4-3; d_gene: -; CDR3nt: TGCGCCAGCAGCCAAGATATCGGACTCCACACCGGGGAGCTGTTTTTT; CDR3aa: CASSQDIGLHTGELFF